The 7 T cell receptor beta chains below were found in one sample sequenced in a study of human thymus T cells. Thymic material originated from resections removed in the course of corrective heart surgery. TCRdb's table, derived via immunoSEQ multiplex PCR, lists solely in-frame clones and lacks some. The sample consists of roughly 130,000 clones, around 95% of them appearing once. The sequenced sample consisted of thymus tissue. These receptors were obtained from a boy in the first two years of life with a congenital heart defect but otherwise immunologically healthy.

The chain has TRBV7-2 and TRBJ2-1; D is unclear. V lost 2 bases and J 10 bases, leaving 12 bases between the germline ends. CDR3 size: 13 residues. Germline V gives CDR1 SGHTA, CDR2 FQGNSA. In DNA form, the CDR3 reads TGTGCCAGCAGCTTACATCCGCGGATGGAGCAGTTCTTC. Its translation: CASSLHPRMEQFF.

CDR3 residues: CASSLGRQGNQPQHF. CDR3 sequence (DNA): TGTGCCAGCAGTTTAGGCCGACAGGGCAATCAGCCCCAGCATTTT. J is TRBJ1-5 and V is TRBV28; possibly TRBD1 for D (6 bases). This CDR3 has 15 residues. Trimming left V 2 bases short and J 2 bases short, with 10 bases between. Germline assignment: CDR1 MDHEN and CDR2 SYDVKM.

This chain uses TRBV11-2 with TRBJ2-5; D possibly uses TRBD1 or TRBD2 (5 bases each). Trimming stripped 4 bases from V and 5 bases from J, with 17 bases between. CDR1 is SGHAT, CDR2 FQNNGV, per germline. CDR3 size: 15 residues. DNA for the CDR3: TGTGCCAGCAGCTGGGGACGCGCGAGGGAGGAGACCCAGTACTTC. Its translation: CASSWGRAREETQYF.

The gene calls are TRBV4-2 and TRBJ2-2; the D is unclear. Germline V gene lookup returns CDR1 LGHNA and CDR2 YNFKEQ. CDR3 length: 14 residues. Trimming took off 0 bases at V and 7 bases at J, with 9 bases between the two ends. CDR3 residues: CASSQDSGSGELFF. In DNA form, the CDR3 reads TGTGCCAGCAGCCAAGATTCCGGAAGCGGGGAGCTGTTTTTT.

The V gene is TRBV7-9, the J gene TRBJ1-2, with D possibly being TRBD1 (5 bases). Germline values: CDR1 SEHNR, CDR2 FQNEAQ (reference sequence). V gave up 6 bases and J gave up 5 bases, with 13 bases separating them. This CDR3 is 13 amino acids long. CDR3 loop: CASSPGTPYGYTF. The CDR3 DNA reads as TGTGCCAGCAGTCCCGGGACTCCTTATGGCTACACCTTC.

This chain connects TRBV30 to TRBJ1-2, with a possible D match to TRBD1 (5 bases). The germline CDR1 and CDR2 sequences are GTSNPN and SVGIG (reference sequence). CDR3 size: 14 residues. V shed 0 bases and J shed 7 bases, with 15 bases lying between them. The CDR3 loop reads CAWSVHTGEGGYTF. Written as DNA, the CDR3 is TGTGCCTGGAGTGTACATACAGGAGAAGGTGGCTACACCTTC.

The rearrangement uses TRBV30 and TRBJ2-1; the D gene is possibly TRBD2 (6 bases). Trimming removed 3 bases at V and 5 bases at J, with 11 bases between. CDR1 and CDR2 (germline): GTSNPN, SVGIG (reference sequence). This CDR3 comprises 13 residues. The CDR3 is CAWRRLVNNEQFF. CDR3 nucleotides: TGTGCCTGGAGGAGACTAGTGAACAATGAGCAGTTCTTC.